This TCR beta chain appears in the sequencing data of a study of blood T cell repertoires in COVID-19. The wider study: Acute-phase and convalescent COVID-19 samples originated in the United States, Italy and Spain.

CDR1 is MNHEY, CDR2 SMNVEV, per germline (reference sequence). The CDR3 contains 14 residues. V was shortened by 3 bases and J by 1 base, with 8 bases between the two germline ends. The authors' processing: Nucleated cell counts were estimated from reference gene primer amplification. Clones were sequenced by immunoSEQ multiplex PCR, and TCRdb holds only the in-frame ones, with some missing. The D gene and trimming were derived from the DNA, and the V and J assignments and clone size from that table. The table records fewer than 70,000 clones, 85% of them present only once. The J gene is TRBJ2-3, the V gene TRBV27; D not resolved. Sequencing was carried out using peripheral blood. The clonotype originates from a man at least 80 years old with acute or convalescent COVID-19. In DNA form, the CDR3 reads TGTGCCAGCAGTTTTTATCCTCGCACAGATACGCAGTATTTT. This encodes CASSFYPRTDTQYF.